The rows below give T cell receptor beta chains drawn from one sample of a study of blood T cell repertoires in COVID-19. Sequencing was performed with immunoSEQ multiplex PCR; in TCRdb, only in-frame clones are kept and a portion is missing. The sample includes 120,000 or so clones, about four fifths of them seen just once. Sequencing was performed on peripheral blood. These receptors were obtained from a man aged 65 to 85 with acute or convalescent COVID-19. Each CDR3 is given with its conserved first and last residue. The D gene is left open where the match is weak.

V gene,CDR3 length,D gene,J gene,CDR3 protein,CDR3 DNA
TRBV7-2,14,TRBD1,TRBJ1-5,CASSSGGFDQPQHF,TGTGCCAGCAGCTCAGGGGGTTTCGATCAGCCCCAGCATTTT
TRBV7-3,13,-,TRBJ1-1,CASSLSRNTEAFF,TGTGCCAGCAGCTTAAGCAGAAACACTGAAGCTTTCTTT
TRBV9,16,TRBD2,TRBJ2-7,CASSVRAGGPVLEQYF,TGTGCCAGCAGCGTACGAGCGGGGGGCCCGGTGCTCGAGCAGTACTTC
TRBV11-1,15,TRBD2,TRBJ2-3,CASSFSGGSTDTQYF,TGTGCCAGCAGTTTCAGCGGGGGATCCACAGATACGCAGTATTTT
TRBV10-3,14,TRBD1,TRBJ2-2,CAIRTGGGNGELFF,TGTGCCATCAGGACAGGGGGCGGGAACGGGGAGCTGTTTTTT
TRBV18,14,-,TRBJ1-6,CASSLTDYNSPLHF,TGTGCCAGCTCGCTGACAGACTATAATTCACCCCTCCACTTT
TRBV9,12,-,TRBJ2-1,CASSGLVNEQFF,TGTGCCAGCAGCGGACTAGTCAATGAGCAGTTCTTC
TRBV10-3,14,-,TRBJ1-1,CAIRKDRMNTEAFF,TGTGCCATCAGGAAGGACAGAATGAACACTGAAGCTTTCTTT
TRBV19,15,TRBD1,TRBJ2-7,CASSIGRGQGYEQYF,TGTGCCAGTAGTATTGGCCGGGGACAGGGCTACGAGCAGTACTTC
TRBV6-1,14,TRBD1,TRBJ1-4,CASSEDRTREKLFF,TGTGCCAGCAGTGAGGACAGGACACGTGAAAAACTGTTTTTT
TRBV7-2,14,-,TRBJ2-3,CASSLSTYTDTQYF,TGTGCCAGCAGCCTCTCGACTTACACAGATACGCAGTATTTT
TRBV4-3,14,TRBD2,TRBJ2-3,CASSQRGGTDTQYF,TGCGCCAGCAGCCAACGGGGGGGAACAGATACGCAGTATTTT
TRBV5-4,14,-,TRBJ1-1,CASSLSGVNTEAFF,TGTGCCAGCAGCTTGAGCGGAGTGAACACTGAAGCTTTCTTT
TRBV11-2,15,TRBD1,TRBJ1-6,CASSLRTGFNSPLHF,TGTGCCAGCAGCTTAAGGACAGGGTTTAATTCACCCCTCCACTTT